This T cell receptor beta chain appears in the sequencing data of a study of blood T cell repertoires in COVID-19. Study context: PBMCs, B-cell-depleted T cells, or T cells were the source of the cDNA or gDNA that made up the material.

The ends lost 6 bases at V and 9 bases at J; junction bases unmatched: 10. This CDR3 has 16 amino acids. Germline V lookup: CDR1 MNHEY, CDR2 SVGEGT. Using immunoSEQ multiplex PCR, the repertoire was profiled, and TCRdb retains in-frame clones only, with some absent. The repertoire holds around 63,000 clones, with 73% as singletons. The table lists this clone with a few counts. The rearrangement links TRBV6-2 or TRBV6-3 to TRBJ2-2, with 13 positions matching TRBD2. This receptor was taken from a woman aged 45-59 years with active or convalescent COVID-19. The material sequenced was peripheral blood. DNA for the CDR3: TGTGCCAGCAGCCCCGCCGGACTAGCGGGAGCACGGGAGCTGTTTTTT. It specifies CASSPAGLAGARELFF.